The subject of this entry is one T cell receptor beta chain. The sample originates from a study of cytomegalovirus exposure and HLA in healthy donors. TCRdb keeps only in-frame clones here, not all; method: immunoSEQ multiplex PCR. The sample has 150,000 to 200,000 clones; around 85% are singletons. Trimming left V 2 bases short and J 0 bases short, with 13 bases between. Looked up from germline, CDR1 is GTSNPN and CDR2 is SVGIG (reference sequence). The CDR3 has 15 residues. Sample: PBMCs. The sequence came from a man aged 25 to 40 in good health and CMV-seropositive. The V and J genes are TRBV30 and TRBJ1-1; D is undetermined. This CDR3 reads CAWSSGLKMNTEAFF. The CDR3 DNA is TGTGCCTGGAGTTCAGGACTTAAAATGAACACTGAAGCTTTCTTT.